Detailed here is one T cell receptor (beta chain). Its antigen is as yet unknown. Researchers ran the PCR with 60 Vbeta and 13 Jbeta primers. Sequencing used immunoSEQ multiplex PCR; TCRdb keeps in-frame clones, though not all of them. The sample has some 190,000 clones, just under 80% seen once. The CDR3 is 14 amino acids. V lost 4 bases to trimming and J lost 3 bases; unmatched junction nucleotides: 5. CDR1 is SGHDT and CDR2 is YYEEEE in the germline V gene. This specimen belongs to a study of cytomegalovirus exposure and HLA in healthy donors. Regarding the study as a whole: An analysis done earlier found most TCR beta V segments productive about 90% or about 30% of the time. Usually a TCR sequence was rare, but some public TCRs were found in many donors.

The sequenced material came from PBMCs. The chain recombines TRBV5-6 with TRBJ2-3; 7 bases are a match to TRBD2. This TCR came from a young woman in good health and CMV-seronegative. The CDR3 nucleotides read TGTGCCAGCAGCCGCGGACTAGGGACAGATACGCAGTATTTT. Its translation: CASSRGLGTDTQYF.